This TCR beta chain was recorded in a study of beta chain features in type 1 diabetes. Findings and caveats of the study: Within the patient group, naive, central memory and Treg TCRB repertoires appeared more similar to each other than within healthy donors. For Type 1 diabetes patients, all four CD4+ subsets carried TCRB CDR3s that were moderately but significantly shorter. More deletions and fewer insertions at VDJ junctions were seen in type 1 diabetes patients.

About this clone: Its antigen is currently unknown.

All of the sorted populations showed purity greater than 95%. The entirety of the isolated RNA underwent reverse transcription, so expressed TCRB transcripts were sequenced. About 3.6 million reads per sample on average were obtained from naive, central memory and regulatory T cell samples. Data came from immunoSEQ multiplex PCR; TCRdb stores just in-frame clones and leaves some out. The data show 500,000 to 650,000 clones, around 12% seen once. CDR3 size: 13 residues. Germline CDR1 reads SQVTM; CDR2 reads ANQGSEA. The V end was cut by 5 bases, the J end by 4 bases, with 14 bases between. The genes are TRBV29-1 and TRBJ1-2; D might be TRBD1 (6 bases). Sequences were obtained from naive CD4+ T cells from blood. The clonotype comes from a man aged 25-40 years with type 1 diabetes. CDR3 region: CSVKETGSYGYTF. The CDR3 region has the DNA TGCAGCGTTAAGGAGACAGGTTCCTATGGCTACACCTTC.